These 5 T cell receptor beta chains originate from one sample sequenced in a study of cytomegalovirus exposure and HLA in healthy donors (dated by TCRdb to 2015 to 2018). Receptor amplification or capture employed the immunoSEQ multiplex PCR assay. For the multiplex PCR, a mixture combining 60 forward primers for TCR Vbeta segments and 13 reverse primers for TCR Jbeta segments was used. In TCRdb, the immuneACCESS table is reduced to in-frame sequences with V and J assigned. These tables do not hold every clone; where another copy was compared, an unresolved V gene accounts for under half, and the others remain unexplained. This sample has some 200,000 clones in its table, and approximately 67% of those were observed once. Of the sample, just under 3% falls within the top ten clones. Source material: PBMCs. Source of these receptors: a man aged 40-49 years in good health and CMV-seronegative.

This chain connects TRBV15 to TRBJ1-6; a weak D match, TRBD1 (5 bases). Deletions cut 0 bases from V and 5 bases from J, with 14 bases between. Germline lookup yields CDR1 LNHNV and CDR2 YYDKDF (reference sequence). The CDR3 has 17 residues. The chain's CDR3 is CATSRDFPGTNNSPLHF. The CDR3 nucleotides are TGTGCCACCAGCAGAGATTTTCCCGGGACTAATAATTCACCCCTCCACTTT.

This chain links TRBV6-1 with TRBJ2-3; TRBD2 is a possible D gene (6 bases). Germline CDR1 MNHNS, CDR2 SASEGT. This CDR3 has 19 residues. V shed 3 bases and J shed 0 bases, with 22 bases lying between them. The CDR3 reads CASSDPEGLPITSTDTQYF. In nucleotides, the CDR3 is TGTGCCAGCAGTGACCCGGAGGGCTTACCGATTACTAGCACAGATACGCAGTATTTT.

V is TRBV6-6 and J is TRBJ2-7, with a weak D call TRBD1 (6 bases). The CDR3 loop spans 13 amino acids. The V gene lost 6 bases and the J gene lost 3 bases, with 12 bases spanning the gap. Looked up from germline, CDR1 is MNHNY and CDR2 is SVGAGI (reference sequence). The DNA for the CDR3 is TGTGCCAGCAGACGGACAGACTACTACGAGCAGTACTTC. Its protein product is CASRRTDYYEQYF.

The table lists this clone with a few counts. The chain recombines TRBV19 with TRBJ2-2, with TRBD1 identical over 9 bases. Germline values: CDR1 LNHDA, CDR2 SQIVND (reference sequence). This CDR3 is 16 amino acids long. J lost 4 bases, V lost 3 bases, and 6 bases had no gene match. CDR3 nucleotides: TGTGCCAGTAGTATTTCACAGGGGGCCGGCACCGGGGAGCTGTTTTTT. Translation: CASSISQGAGTGELFF.

V and J are TRBV4-2 and TRBJ2-5; tentatively, D is TRBD1 (6 bases). This CDR3 is 15 amino acids long. Deletions cut 8 bases from V and 1 base from J, with 17 bases between. The germline V gene encodes CDR1 LGHNA and CDR2 YNFKEQ. The CDR3: CASSRTESSQETQYF. Written as DNA, the CDR3 is TGTGCCAGCTCCCGGACAGAATCCTCCCAAGAGACCCAGTACTTC.